Described below is a single TCR beta chain sequence and its context. TCRdb keeps only in-frame clones here, not all; method: immunoSEQ multiplex PCR. The sample records 100,000 or so clones, approximately 90% being singletons. This sample is drawn from a study of T cell responses to AZD1222 COVID-19 vaccine. The V gene lost 3 bases and the J gene lost 8 bases, with 13 bases spanning the gap. CDR3 length: 13 residues. The V gene's germline CDR1 is SGHDN and CDR2 FVKESK. The chain combines TRBV14 with TRBJ1-2; D possibly corresponds to TRBD1 (6 bases). Sequenced material: peripheral blood, taken on day 0 of AZD1222 vaccination. The source is an adult in good health. CDR3 DNA: TGTGCCAGCAGCCAGCTTACAGGGATCGGCTACACCTTC. Amino acids: CASSQLTGIGYTF.